A single sample is the source of the 9 T cell receptor beta chains below, sequenced in a study of cytomegalovirus exposure and HLA in healthy donors. This PCR relied on a set of 60 Vbeta primers and 13 Jbeta primers. TCRdb keeps only in-frame clones here, not all; method: immunoSEQ multiplex PCR. The profile shows around 130,000 clones, about two thirds of them singletons. The specimen was PBMCs. Receptor source: a middle-aged man in good health and CMV-seropositive.

This chain uses TRBV29-1 with TRBJ2-7; TRBD1 matches 7 bases. J gave up 3 bases and V 7 bases, and 9 bases lay outside the gene matches. Germline-derived CDR1 and CDR2 are SQVTM and ANQGSEA. This CDR3 contains 13 residues. CDR3 DNA sequence: TGCAGCGCCGGGGACAGAGGGCTCTACGAGCAGTACTTC. Its translation is CSAGDRGLYEQYF.

This chain joins TRBV28 and TRBJ2-7; D uncertain. Germline assignment: CDR1 MDHEN and CDR2 SYDVKM. Trimming cost V 6 bases and J 3 bases, with 12 bases left between them. The CDR3 totals 13 residues. CDR3 amino acids: CASSPYPFYEQYF. CDR3 coding DNA: TGTGCCAGCAGCCCCTATCCCTTCTACGAGCAGTACTTC.

This chain connects TRBV4-2 to TRBJ2-3, with TRBD1 identical over 7 bases. CDR1 and CDR2 from the germline V gene are LGHNA and YNFKEQ. This CDR3 comprises 15 residues. Losses at the gene ends were 1 base for V and 2 bases for J; bases not matched to a gene: 3. CDR3 nucleotides: TGTGCCAGCAGCCAAGGGACAGGAGACACAGATACGCAGTATTTT. This translates into CASSQGTGDTDTQYF.

The V gene is TRBV9, the J gene TRBJ2-7, with D possibly being TRBD2 (5 bases). This CDR3 region has 17 residues. V lost 0 bases, J lost 4 bases, and 20 bases lay in between. Germline CDR1 reads SGDLS; CDR2 reads YYNGEE. The CDR3 is CASSVAGDVKLGYEQYF. Here the CDR3 DNA reads TGTGCCAGCAGCGTAGCCGGGGATGTGAAGTTGGGATACGAGCAGTACTTC.

This clone showed up just once. The V and J genes are TRBV6-1 and TRBJ2-4, with 11 bases that match TRBD2. The germline CDR1 and CDR2 sequences are MNHNS and SASEGT. The V and J ends lost 5 bases and 8 bases, in that order; junction bases with no gene match: 8. This CDR3 has 15 residues. CDR3 sequence reads: CASSLLAGEGDIQYF. In DNA form, the CDR3 reads TGTGCCAGCAGTTTACTAGCGGGGGAGGGAGACATTCAGTACTTC.

The V gene is TRBV2, the J gene TRBJ2-5; a weak D match, TRBD1 (6 bases). Looked up from germline, CDR1 is SNHLY and CDR2 is FYNNEI. Trimming pared 5 bases from V and 2 bases from J, leaving 9 bases between. The CDR3 sequence is 13 residues long. The CDR3, as DNA: TGTGCCAGCAGTCCGACAGGACAAGAGACCCAGTACTTC. Protein product: CASSPTGQETQYF.

The genes are TRBV30 and TRBJ2-1; 8 bases map to TRBD1. Unmatched junction bases numbered 15, after V lost 4 bases and J lost 4 bases. This CDR3 spans 17 amino acids. Germline CDR1 GTSNPN, CDR2 SVGIG (reference sequence). The CDR3 loop is CAWIRRAGGYRYNEQFF. The CDR3 coding sequence is TGTGCCTGGATCAGGAGGGCAGGGGGCTACCGATACAATGAGCAGTTCTTC.

J is TRBJ2-2 and V is TRBV9; D uncertain. The CDR3 loop spans 16 amino acids. Trimming left V 3 bases short and J 4 bases short, with 16 bases between. Germline CDR1 SGDLS, CDR2 YYNGEE. CDR3 DNA: TGTGCCAGCAGCGCGACTGTAGCCTTTTCCACCGGGGAGCTGTTTTTT. Translation gives CASSATVAFSTGELFF.

The V call is TRBV5-1, the J call TRBJ2-5, with TRBD2 matching over 7 bases. The CDR3 totals 14 residues. Germline V CDR1 and CDR2: SGHRS, YFSETQ. Trimming removed 1 base from V and 5 bases from J; junction bases left unmatched: 5. The CDR3 nucleotides read TGCGCCAGCAGCTTGAGGACTAGTGTGGAGACCCAGTACTTC. This codes for CASSLRTSVETQYF.